The 18 T cell receptor beta chains in this list originate from one sample, sequenced in a study of breast tumors, draining lymph nodes, adjacent tissues. The lymph nodes were axillary draining lymph nodes from breast cancer patients. A single record per CDR3 protein comes from TCRdb applying MiXCR to the multiplex PCR reads. The data show around 130,000 distinct CDR3 sequences, with less than 20% seen just once and about 3.5% held by the top ten. The source material was axillary lymph node tissue. Receptors originate from a female donor with breast cancer. Some clones in this sample may be carry-over from other donors' samples.

A remark on this clonotype: A clone one base away is much larger, so this may be a read error. The chain has TRBV6-5 and TRBJ1-5; maybe TRBD1 (5 bases). The germline V gene encodes CDR1 MNHEY and CDR2 SVGAGI. The CDR3 loop spans 15 amino acids. The CDR3 region is CASSYSRDSSQPQHF. CDR3 sequence (DNA): TGTGCCAGCAGTTACAGCAGGGATAGCAGTCAGCCCCAGCATTTT.

This clonotype has at least ten counts. This sequence joins TRBV13 and TRBJ2-1; no reliable D call. Trimming shortened V by 6 bases and J by 6 bases, and 9 bases separated the two germline ends. The CDR3 has 12 residues. From germline, CDR1 is PRHDT and CDR2 FYEKMQ (reference sequence). The CDR3 DNA sequence: TGTGCCAGCAGTACGGGTGCCAATGAGCAGTTCTTC. Encoded protein: CASSTGANEQFF.

This clonotype appeared many times. The V and J genes are TRBV4-1 and TRBJ1-6; TRBD1 might be the D (5 bases). Germline V lookup: CDR1 MGHRA, CDR2 YSYEKL. V was trimmed by 1 base and J by 4 bases, leaving 8 bases between them. The CDR3 has 15 residues. The CDR3 DNA reads as TGCGCCAGCAGCCAAGGACAGTTTTATAATTCACCCCTCCACTTT. Its translation: CASSQGQFYNSPLHF.

As regards this clonotype: This sequence may be a read error, since a much larger clone differs from it by one base. The chain couples TRBV19 to TRBJ1-4, with 8 bases that match TRBD1. The CDR3 consists of 16 residues. Germline-derived CDR1 and CDR2 are LNHDA and SQIVND (reference sequence). The V segment lost 3 bases and the J segment 3 bases; nucleotides outside the gene matches: 6. CDR3 nucleotides: TGTGCCAGTAGTATTACGATGGGACAGGCTAATGAAAAACTGTTTTTT. It translates to CASSITMGQANEKLFF. Full variable domain (rest looked up from reference TRBV19 and TRBJ1-4): DGGITQSPKYLFRKEGQNVTLSCEQNLNHDAMYWYRQDPGQGLRLIYYSQIVNDFQKGDIAEGYSVSREKKESFPLTVTSAQKNPTAFYLCASSITMGQANEKLFFGSGTQLSVL.

Points on this clonotype: This sequence may be a read error, since a much larger clone differs from it by one base. The CDR3 ends on some other residue instead of the conserved phenylalanine or tryptophan, so this is likely a read error. The V and J genes are TRBV30 and TRBJ2-1; TRBD1 might be the D (5 bases). The V end was cut by 2 bases, the J end by 9 bases, with 8 bases between. There are 11 residues in the CDR3. CDR1 and CDR2 (germline): GTSNPN, SVGIG (reference sequence). The CDR3 nucleotides are TGTGCCTGGAGTAGGGGCGGTGAGCAGTTCTTG. Translating gives CAWSRGGEQFL.

This clonotype has a count of ten or more. The chain carries TRBV7-3 and TRBJ1-6; D is unresolved. The CDR3 spans 16 residues. The V gene's germline CDR1 is SGHTA and CDR2 FQGTGA. Between the trimmed V and J ends, which lost 2 bases and 4 bases, there was a span of 12 bases. DNA of the CDR3: TGTGCCAGCAGCTTATTGGGGTCGGGTTATAATTCACCCCTCCACTTT. This sequence encodes CASSLLGSGYNSPLHF.

The sample holds a few counts of this clonotype. One base away lies a much larger clone, so this may be a sequencing read error. V gene TRBV7-9 combines with J gene TRBJ2-3; D possibly matches TRBD1 or TRBD2 (6 bases each). The CDR3 length is 17 residues. In germline, CDR1 is SEHNR, CDR2 FQNEAQ (reference sequence). The CDR3 here is CTSSLWARRGGTDTQYF. DNA of the CDR3: TGTACCAGCAGCTTATGGGCCCGGCGAGGGGGGACAGATACGCAGTATTTT.

In its sample, this clonotype was seen many times. V is TRBV27 and J is TRBJ2-1, with TRBD2 matching 11 bases. This CDR3 has 15 amino acids. Trimming at V came to 4 bases and at J to 5 bases, leaving 4 bases not matched to a gene. From germline, CDR1 is MNHEY and CDR2 SMNVEV (reference sequence). The CDR3 region has the DNA TGTGCCAGCAGTTACGGACTAGCGGGCCACAATGAGCAGTTCTTC. Protein: CASSYGLAGHNEQFF.

This clonotype was recorded at least ten times. The chain recombines TRBV20-1 with TRBJ2-3; D unclear. The germline V and J ends were trimmed by 0 bases and 0 bases, with 13 bases remaining between them. This CDR3 comprises 16 residues. Germline V gene lookup returns CDR1 DFQATT and CDR2 SNEGSKA (reference sequence). Here the CDR3 DNA reads TGCAGTGCTAGAGATACGCAGGCGAGTAGCACAGATACGCAGTATTTT. This sequence encodes CSARDTQASSTDTQYF.

This chain connects TRBV19 to TRBJ2-1, with TRBD2 as a possible D gene (5 bases). The V end was cut by 1 base, the J end by 1 base, with 8 bases between. This CDR3 spans 15 amino acids. CDR1 and CDR2 from the germline V gene are LNHDA and SQIVND (reference sequence). As DNA, the CDR3 is TGTGCCAGTAGTATAGCGCGGGCTTCCTACAATGAGCAGTTCTTC. Residues: CASSIARASYNEQFF.

In this sample, this clonotype turned up many times. The V gene is TRBV20-1, the J gene TRBJ2-5, with 9 nucleotides matching TRBD1. Per the germline V gene, CDR1 is DFQATT and CDR2 is SNEGSKA (reference sequence). The CDR3 loop spans 17 amino acids. V lost 5 bases and J lost 5; bases outside the gene matches: 18. This CDR3 is CSADFPSTGGVWETQYF. The CDR3 DNA follows: TGCAGTGCTGATTTCCCTTCGACAGGGGGAGTGTGGGAGACCCAGTACTTC.

Of note for this clonotype: This may come from a read error, since a much larger clone is one base off. The V and J genes are TRBV19 and TRBJ2-3; D not resolved. Trimming took 0 bases from V and 0 from J, leaving 22 bases between them. The germline gives CDR1 LNHDA, CDR2 SQIVND (reference sequence). The CDR3 extends over 20 amino acids. CDR3 residues: CASSIDIPGPTSASTDTQYF. CDR3 nucleotide sequence: TGTGCCAGTAGTATAGATATACCAGGACCTACTTCGGCTAGCACAGATACGCAGTATTTT.

Notes on this clonotype: A single base separates this from a much larger clone, so it may be a read error. The chain uses TRBV19 and TRBJ2-5; D is uncertain. Germline values: CDR1 LNHDA, CDR2 SQIVND (reference sequence). The length of the CDR3 is 13 residues. V was trimmed by 3 bases and J by 4 bases, leaving 9 bases between them. The CDR3 nucleotides read TGTGCCAGTAGTATGAACAGCCGAGAGACCCAGTACTTC. Translated, it gives CASSMNSRETQYF.

This chain joins TRBV27 and TRBJ2-7, with a tentative D call TRBD1 (6 bases). This CDR3 comprises 15 residues. Trimming removed 3 bases at V and 0 bases at J, with 12 bases between. Germline-derived CDR1 and CDR2 are MNHEY and SMNVEV (reference sequence). The CDR3 DNA reads as TGTGCCAGCAGTTTTACAGGGTTGAGCTCCTACGAGCAGTACTTC. It encodes CASSFTGLSSYEQYF.

This clonotype was counted only a few times. V is TRBV7-2 and J is TRBJ1-3; TRBD1 agrees at 7 bases. Germline assignment: CDR1 SGHTA and CDR2 FQGNSA. The V and J ends lost 4 bases and 3 bases, in that order; junction bases with no gene match: 6. The CDR3 consists of 15 residues. The CDR3 spells CASSSRQGGGNTIYF. The CDR3 coding sequence is TGTGCCAGCAGCTCGCGACAGGGAGGTGGAAACACCATATATTTT. The entire variable domain, with the rest obtained from reference TRBV7-2 and TRBJ1-3, is as follows: GAGVSQSPSNKVTEKGKDVELRCDPISGHTALYWYRQSLGQGLEFLIYFQGNSAPDKSGLPSDRFSAERTGGSVSTLTIQRTQQEDSAVYLCASSSRQGGGNTIYFGEGSWLTVV.

Concerning this clonotype: A much larger clone is a single base away; this may be a read error. The rearrangement links TRBV15 to TRBJ1-5, with D possibly TRBD1 on 5 matching bases. Per the germline V gene, CDR1 is LNHNV and CDR2 is YYDKDF (reference sequence). The CDR3 loop spans 15 amino acids. As DNA, the CDR3 is TGTGCCACCAGCAACGGGGGGTGGAGCAATCGGCCCCAGCATTTT. It codes for CATSNGGWSNRPQHF.

This clonotype was seen repeatedly, ten times or more. The chain has TRBV2 and TRBJ1-3, with D uncertain. CDR3 length equals 14 residues. Trimming pared 5 bases from V and 0 bases from J, leaving 8 bases between. Germline CDR1 is SNHLY and CDR2 is FYNNEI. CDR3 coding DNA: TGTGCCAGCAGTTTGGACTTCTCTGGAAACACCATATATTTT. This codes for CASSLDFSGNTIYF.

This clonotype was detected ten times or more. V and J are TRBV6-5 and TRBJ2-3; unclear D gene. There are 13 residues in the CDR3. CDR1 and CDR2 from the germline V gene are MNHEY and SVGAGI. The ends were cut back, 2 bases at V and 2 bases at J, with 5 bases in the middle. CDR3 sequence reads: CASSYDHTDTQYF. For the CDR3, the DNA is TGTGCCAGCAGTTACGACCACACAGATACGCAGTATTTT.